Below, 9 T cell receptor beta chains from the same sample are listed, as sequenced in a study of blood T cells in healthy people across ages. A sample-barcoded 5' primer and a J-beta primer mix were used in a second PCR of roughly 7 to 11 cycles. TCRdb itself ran the 5' RACE reads through MiXCR, one entry per CDR3 protein. Of hundreds of thousands of distinct CDR3 sequences listed, approximately 50% were seen once; the top ten hold 30% to 40%. Sample: blood. The receptors stem from a woman in her sixties or seventies in good health.

The chain carries TRBV11-2 and TRBJ2-1; 7 positions agree with TRBD2. CDR1 and CDR2 from the germline V gene are SGHAT and FQNNGV. This CDR3 has 14 amino acids. V lost 3 bases and J lost 6; bases outside the gene matches: 5. CDR3 nucleotides: TGTGCCAGCAGCTTGGGAGGGGCGGCCAATGAGCAGTTCTTC. Protein sequence: CASSLGGAANEQFF.

This clonotype was detected once. The J gene is TRBJ2-3, the V gene TRBV20-1, with 10 bases fitting TRBD2. The junction had 5 bases not matched to a gene; V was cut back by 1 base and J by 1 base. Germline loops: CDR1 DFQATT, CDR2 SNEGSKA (reference sequence). The CDR3 covers 16 residues. CDR3 sequence: CSARGFLAGGTDTQYF. In nucleotides, the CDR3 is TGCAGTGCTAGAGGTTTCCTAGCGGGAGGCACAGATACGCAGTATTTT.

The chain has TRBV20-1 and TRBJ2-7, with 7 bases identical to TRBD2. The CDR3 is 12 amino acids. Germline V lookup: CDR1 DFQATT, CDR2 SNEGSKA (reference sequence). The CDR3 here is CSPTGGYYEQYF. The CDR3, as DNA: TGCAGCCCAACGGGGGGATACTACGAGCAGTACTTC.

This clonotype has more than one count but fewer than ten. The chain couples TRBV20-1 to TRBJ2-7; D might be TRBD1 (6 bases). V was trimmed by 6 bases and J by 7 bases, leaving 22 bases between them. Germline V gene sequence: CDR1 DFQATT, CDR2 SNEGSKA (reference sequence). CDR3 length equals 14 residues. CDR3 nucleotide sequence: TGCAGTGCCCCAGGGACATACACTACGGGGGAGCAGTACTTC. This sequence encodes CSAPGTYTTGEQYF.

The chain couples TRBV20-1 to TRBJ2-5, with D hard to call. The J call is uncertain, as TRBJ2-7 better fits the DNA end. CDR1 DFQATT and CDR2 SNEGSKA come from the germline V gene (reference sequence). This CDR3 region has 12 residues. Here the CDR3 DNA reads TGCAGTGCTAGAGGACTCAAGTACGAGCAGTACTTC. It codes for CSARGLKYEQYF.

The sample holds a few counts of this clonotype. The chain is built from TRBV25-1 and TRBJ2-1; tentative D call: TRBD2 (7 bases). Matching the DNA end better, TRBJ2-7 makes the J call doubtful. This CDR3 comprises 17 residues. The germline gives CDR1 MGHDK, CDR2 SYGVNS. The CDR3 reads CASTMNPRGAAYNEQYF. In nucleotides, the CDR3 is TGTGCCAGCACCATGAACCCTCGGGGGGCGGCCTACAATGAGCAGTACTTC.

There are a few counts of this clonotype. The chain has TRBV28 and TRBJ2-3, with D perhaps matching TRBD1 or TRBD2 (5 bases each). V was cut by 4 bases and J by 6 bases, with 20 bases left in between. CDR1 is MDHEN, CDR2 SYDVKM, per germline. The CDR3 covers 16 residues. The CDR3 DNA sequence: TGTGCCAGCAGTTCCCGGGGCGGCCAAATACTGGATACGCAGTATTTT. Its translation is CASSSRGGQILDTQYF.

This chain joins TRBV7-2 and TRBJ2-4; D gene uncertain. The J call may be in error: the DNA end matches TRBJ2-7 better. Germline V gives CDR1 SGHTA, CDR2 FQGNSA. The CDR3 sequence is 12 residues long. The CDR3 DNA reads TGTGCCAGCACGAGGTTGCCCTGCGAGCAGTACTTC. Its protein is CASTRLPCEQYF.

The chain links TRBV5-6 to TRBJ2-7, with 11 bases lining up with TRBD2. Germline-derived CDR1 and CDR2 are SGHDT and YYEEEE. Germline trimming cut 5 bases from V and 0 bases from J; bases unmatched to any gene: 7. The CDR3 has 16 amino acids. DNA of the CDR3: TGTGCCAGCAGACGAGGGACTAGCGGATACTCCTACGAGCAGTACTTC. Its translation: CASRRGTSGYSYEQYF.